The next 18 T cell receptor beta chains were all read from a single sample in a study of T cell repertoires in cytomegalovirus infection. Their antigens are not known. MiXCR was run by TCRdb on the reads, yielding one entry per CDR3 protein. The sample consists of around 710,000 distinct CDR3 sequences, around 29% of them appearing once. The sequencing used cultured CD8+ T cells from PBMCs, collected from culture after CMV antigen stimulation. Receptors were obtained from a human donor in good health (CMV status not recorded). Some clones in this sample may be carry-over from other donors' samples.

This clonotype has only a few counts. This rearrangement joins TRBV7-6 to TRBJ2-4; TRBD1 is a possible D gene (7 bases). This CDR3 spans 16 amino acids. Germline CDR1 and CDR2: SGHVS and FNYEAQ. The ends were cut back, 5 bases at V and 7 bases at J, with 21 bases in the middle. DNA for the CDR3: TGTGCCAGCAGCACAATACAGGGGACTGCAAGCAACATTCAGTACTTC. Translation gives CASSTIQGTASNIQYF.

The gene calls are TRBV12-5 and TRBJ1-2; 8 bases fit TRBD1. This CDR3 is built from 11 residues. The germline gives CDR1 LGHNT, CDR2 FRNRAP. V shed 9 bases and J 8 bases; nucleotides not matched to a gene: 5. CDR3: CASGQGQGYTF. In DNA form, the CDR3 reads TGTGCTAGCGGACAGGGACAAGGCTACACCTTC.

This clonotype was seen many times. The CDR3 region has the DNA TGTGCCAGCGGCCCGACCCCAGGGAGAGTAGAGACGCAGTATTTT. This gives the protein CASGPTPGRVETQYF. The chain links TRBV7-2 to TRBJ2-3; TRBD1 or TRBD2 may be the D gene (5 bases each). In germline, CDR1 is SGHTA, CDR2 FQGNSA. The CDR3 has 15 residues. V dropped 8 bases and J dropped 9 bases, with 24 bases sitting between them. The full variable domain, completed using reference TRBV7-2 and TRBJ2-3, is GAGVSQSPSNKVTEKGKDVELRCDPISGHTALYWYRQSLGQGLEFLIYFQGNSAPDKSGLPSDRFSAERTGGSVSTLTIQRTQQEDSAVYLCASGPTPGRVETQYFGPGTRLTVL.

V is TRBV6-2 or TRBV6-3 and J is TRBJ2-1; 9 nucleotides agree with TRBD1. The V gene end was trimmed by 7 bases and the J gene end by 4 bases; junction bases not matched to a gene: 8. This CDR3 has 15 residues. Germline loops: CDR1 MNHEY, CDR2 SVGEGT. CDR3 residues: CASTLTGGEYNEQFF. The CDR3, as DNA: TGTGCCAGCACCCTAACAGGGGGCGAGTACAATGAGCAGTTCTTC.

The CDR3 reads CASSFSGHGMNTEAFF. CDR3 sequence (DNA): TGTGCCAGCAGTTTTTCGGGACACGGAATGAACACTGAAGCTTTCTTT. This chain uses TRBV27 with TRBJ1-1; TRBD1 might be the D (6 bases). The CDR3 sequence is 16 residues long. Germline assignment: CDR1 MNHEY and CDR2 SMNVEV (reference sequence). Deletions cut 3 bases from V and 0 bases from J, with 14 bases between.

The chain links TRBV20-1 to TRBJ2-1; 10 nucleotides agree with TRBD1. The CDR3 loop spans 20 amino acids. The V gene end was trimmed by 3 bases and the J gene end by 2 bases; junction bases not matched to a gene: 19. CDR1 is DFQATT, CDR2 SNEGSKA, per germline (reference sequence). DNA of the CDR3: TGCAGTGCTAGCGCTTACCTCGGACAGGGGGTTAGTGGGGCCTACAATGAGCAGTTCTTC. It codes for CSASAYLGQGVSGAYNEQFF.

The J gene is TRBJ2-7, the V gene TRBV18, with 7 positions matching TRBD1. This CDR3 comprises 16 residues. Germline V CDR1 and CDR2: KGHSH, LQKENI. V lost 5 bases, J lost 3 bases, and 13 bases stayed unmatched. CDR3 sequence: CASSANTGAADYEQYV. In DNA form, the CDR3 reads TGTGCCAGCTCAGCTAATACAGGGGCCGCCGACTACGAGCAGTACGTC.

The V gene is TRBV4-1, the J gene TRBJ2-1; unclear D gene. Germline assignment: CDR1 MGHRA and CDR2 YSYEKL. The CDR3 length is 15 residues. V was trimmed by 0 bases and J by 0 bases, leaving 6 bases between them. The CDR3 is CASSQDPSSYNEQFF. The CDR3 DNA is TGCGCCAGCAGCCAAGATCCTAGCTCCTACAATGAGCAGTTCTTC.

The chain links TRBV7-9 to TRBJ2-6, with D possibly matching TRBD2 (5 bases). Per the germline V gene, CDR1 is SEHNR and CDR2 is FQNEAQ (reference sequence). The CDR3 consists of 14 residues. V was clipped by 11 bases and J by 4 bases, with 15 bases between them. The CDR3 protein is CALGESPGANVLTF. CDR3 sequence (DNA): TGTGCCCTTGGGGAGTCTCCCGGGGCCAACGTCCTGACTTTC.

In its sample, this clonotype was seen a few times. This chain joins TRBV12-3 or TRBV12-4 and TRBJ2-5, with D perhaps TRBD1 (5 bases). Trimming cost V 7 bases and J 3 bases, with 9 bases left between them. This CDR3 spans 12 amino acids. This CDR3 reads CASNKGEETQYF. The CDR3 coding sequence is TGTGCCAGCAATAAAGGGGAAGAGACCCAGTACTTC.

This clonotype has just a few counts. The V gene is TRBV6-2 or TRBV6-3, the J gene TRBJ1-1; 8 bases map to TRBD1. The length of the CDR3 is 13 residues. Germline V gives CDR1 MNHEY, CDR2 SVGEGT. The junction had 7 bases not matched to a gene; V was cut back by 7 bases and J by 6 bases. The CDR3 is CASNPDRGAEAFF. CDR3 in DNA: TGTGCCAGCAATCCCGACAGGGGCGCTGAAGCTTTCTTT.

Of note for this clonotype: At one of its ends the junction is not consistent with the germline gene, which may arise from a read error. The V and J genes are TRBV4-1 and TRBJ1-6; 11 bases are a match to TRBD1. The CDR3 runs to 15 residues. CDR1 and CDR2 (germline): MGHRA, YSYEKL. The CDR3 nucleotides read TGCGCCAACAGCCAAGATGGGACAGGGGGGTCACCCCTCCACTTT. It specifies CANSQDGTGGSPLHF.

This clonotype was observed a few times. The chain couples TRBV2 to TRBJ2-7, with TRBD2 identical over 13 bases. The CDR3 is 15 amino acids. CDR1 SNHLY and CDR2 FYNNEI come from the germline V gene. With V trimmed by 4 bases and J by 1 base, 1 base remained unmatched. The CDR3 coding sequence is TGTGCCAGCAGTGGACTAGCGGGGGGATCCTACGAGCAGTACTTC. Protein: CASSGLAGGSYEQYF. The complete variable domain, with remaining parts taken from reference TRBV2 and TRBJ2-7, reads EPEVTQTPSHQVTQMGQEVILRCVPISNHLYFYWYRQILGQKVEFLVSFYNNEISEKSEIFDDQFSVERPDGSNFTLKIRSTKLEDSAMYFCASSGLAGGSYEQYFGPGTRLTVT.

The chain carries TRBV27 and TRBJ1-1; D is ambiguous. The CDR3 is made up of 12 amino acids. Looked up from germline, CDR1 is MNHEY and CDR2 is SMNVEV (reference sequence). V was trimmed by 4 bases and J by 11 bases, leaving 14 bases between them. This CDR3 reads CASSSPTLVAFF. The CDR3 DNA is TGTGCCAGCAGTTCTCCTACCCTTGTGGCTTTCTTT.

This clonotype was detected ten times or more. CDR3 sequence (DNA): TGTGCCAGCAGCCCCCTCGGGGCAGGGGGCAACCTGAGGAACACTGAAGCTTTCTTT. It translates to CASSPLGAGGNLRNTEAFF. The V and J genes are TRBV7-8 and TRBJ1-1; 8 nucleotides match TRBD1. Germline CDR1 SGHVS, CDR2 FQNEAQ. V trimming: 5 bases; J trimming: 1 base; junction bases outside the gene matches: 18. This CDR3 has 19 amino acids.

This chain links TRBV28 with TRBJ1-5; the D gene is possibly TRBD1 (6 bases). The CDR3 has 14 amino acids. Germline V gives CDR1 MDHEN, CDR2 SYDVKM. The V end was cut by 4 bases, the J end by 4 bases, with 11 bases between. CDR3 sequence reads: CASSWVQGNQPQHF. As DNA, the CDR3 is TGTGCCAGCAGTTGGGTACAGGGAAATCAGCCCCAGCATTTT.

The chain recombines TRBV29-1 with TRBJ1-1; D is unclear. The germline gives CDR1 SQVTM, CDR2 ANQGSEA. This CDR3 spans 11 amino acids. Trimming removed 6 bases at V and 2 bases at J, with 7 bases between. In DNA, the CDR3 is TGCAGCGTCGGCCCCAACACTGAAGCTTTCTTT. This encodes CSVGPNTEAFF.

This clonotype was seen ten or more times. V gene TRBV7-6 combines with J gene TRBJ2-1, with 7 bases that match TRBD1. This CDR3 comprises 15 residues. The V gene's germline CDR1 is SGHVS and CDR2 FNYEAQ. The ends lost 5 bases at V and 0 bases at J; junction bases unmatched: 4. CDR3 sequence (DNA): TGTGCCAGCAGCCTCGGGACAGCCTCCTACAATGAGCAGTTCTTC. It is translated as CASSLGTASYNEQFF.